A selection of T cell receptor beta chains follows, all from one sample in a study of cytomegalovirus exposure and HLA in healthy donors. Libraries were prepared by immunoSEQ multiplex PCR; TCRdb keeps only in-frame clonotypes and omits some of them. The data hold under 110,000 clones, with roughly three quarters observed a single time. The source material was PBMCs. These receptors were taken from a man in his forties in good health and CMV-seronegative. The CDR3 runs from the conserved cysteine through the conserved F or W. Fields, in order: D gene, clone size, J gene, V gene, CDR3 DNA, CDR3 protein. A D gene is named only where the DNA matches it firmly. Size is omitted from some rows. Given values are once, few, many or a class for expanded clones.

D: TRBD2
size: -
J: TRBJ2-3
V: TRBV5-1
DNA: TGCGCCAGCACCTCCCTAGCGGGGGCCGATACGCAGTATTTT
CDR3: CASTSLAGADTQYF

D: -
size: -
J: TRBJ2-5
V: TRBV6-5
DNA: TGTGCCAGCAGTTACTCGAGGAGAGAGACCCAGTACTTC
CDR3: CASSYSRRETQYF

D: -
size: few
J: TRBJ2-3
V: TRBV11-2
DNA: TGTGCCAGCAGCTTAGGGTCTATAAGCACAGATACGCAGTATTTT
CDR3: CASSLGSISTDTQYF

D: -
size: -
J: TRBJ1-1
V: TRBV28
DNA: TGTGCCAGCAGTTTAGGGCAAATGTCGACTGAAGCTTTCTTT
CDR3: CASSLGQMSTEAFF

D: -
size: -
J: TRBJ1-6
V: TRBV7-2
DNA: TGTGCCAGCAGCTTAGCGGGGACACTCCTTAATTCCCCCCTCCACTTT
CDR3: CASSLAGTLLNSPLHF

D: TRBD2
size: -
J: TRBJ2-3
V: TRBV28
DNA: TGTGCCAGCAGTTTCCCCTTTCCGGGACTAGCGGGGGGCCTAAGCACAGATACGCAGTATTTT
CDR3: CASSFPFPGLAGGLSTDTQYF

D: TRBD1
size: -
J: TRBJ1-5
V: TRBV6-1
DNA: TGTGCCAGCAGTGAATTCTTTGGACAGGGGGATCAGCCCCAGCATTTT
CDR3: CASSEFFGQGDQPQHF

D: TRBD1
size: -
J: TRBJ1-2
V: TRBV10-2
DNA: TGCGCCAGCAGTGATGGACAGGCAAGCGGCTACACCTTC
CDR3: CASSDGQASGYTF

D: TRBD1
size: -
J: TRBJ2-3
V: TRBV5-8
DNA: TGTGCCAGCAGCTTGTGGGGACAGGGGACAACAGATACGCAGTATTTT
CDR3: CASSLWGQGTTDTQYF

D: -
size: -
J: TRBJ2-5
V: TRBV28
DNA: TGTGCCAGCAGTTTGCCGCCAGGGGTTAGGCAAGAGACCCAGTACTTC
CDR3: CASSLPPGVRQETQYF

D: TRBD1
size: -
J: TRBJ1-2
V: TRBV5-6
DNA: TGTGCCAGCAGCCCTACGACAGGGGGCGGCTACACCTTC
CDR3: CASSPTTGGGYTF

D: -
size: -
J: TRBJ1-2
V: TRBV2
DNA: TGTGCCAGCAGCGCCGGGACAAGTTCGGGCTACACCTTC
CDR3: CASSAGTSSGYTF

D: -
size: -
J: TRBJ2-5
V: TRBV7-9
DNA: TGTGCCAGCAGCCCAGAGGCGGGCAGCTTTTCAGAGACCCAGTACTTC
CDR3: CASSPEAGSFSETQYF

D: -
size: few
J: TRBJ1-2
V: TRBV7-9
DNA: TGTTCCAGCAGCTTATACCCAGGCCACTATGGCTACACCTTC
CDR3: CSSSLYPGHYGYTF

D: -
size: -
J: TRBJ1-1
V: TRBV16
DNA: TGTGCCACCTCGGGGAACCGAGACACTGAAGCTTTCTTT
CDR3: CATSGNRDTEAFF

D: TRBD2
size: few
J: TRBJ2-3
V: TRBV10-2
DNA: TGCGCCAGCACTCTAGCGGGGGGGACAGATACGCAGTATTTT
CDR3: CASTLAGGTDTQYF

D: TRBD1
size: -
J: TRBJ2-2
V: TRBV19
DNA: TGTGCCAGTAGTGTGGGGGACAGGAACACCGGGGAGCTGTTTTTT
CDR3: CASSVGDRNTGELFF

D: -
size: -
J: TRBJ1-1
V: TRBV25-1
DNA: TGTGCCAGCAGTGACGCGGCTAGGGGGGGCCACGCTGAAGCTTTCTTT
CDR3: CASSDAARGGHAEAFF

D: TRBD2
size: once
J: TRBJ2-5
V: TRBV30
DNA: TGTGCCTGGAGATCGAGCGGGGGGCAAGAGACCCAGTACTTC
CDR3: CAWRSSGGQETQYF

D: -
size: -
J: TRBJ1-6
V: TRBV7-9
DNA: TGTGCCAGCAGCTTCGGGGGGTCAAATTCACCCCTCCACTTT
CDR3: CASSFGGSNSPLHF

D: -
size: -
J: TRBJ2-3
V: TRBV21-1
DNA: TGTGCCAGCAGCAAGGGCGCGGGGCTTAGCACAGATACGCAGTATTTT
CDR3: CASSKGAGLSTDTQYF

D: -
size: -
J: TRBJ2-7
V: TRBV6-1
DNA: TGTGCCATCCGATCCAGGTGGGGCGGCTACGAGCAGTACTTC
CDR3: CAIRSRWGGYEQYF

D: -
size: few
J: TRBJ1-2
V: TRBV19
DNA: TGTGCCTCCCGCCTGGACAGATTGAATGGCTACACCTTC
CDR3: CASRLDRLNGYTF

D: TRBD1
size: -
J: TRBJ1-5
V: TRBV30
DNA: TGTGCCTTCCGAGTTACAGGGGCTCCAGGTCAGCCCCAGCATTTT
CDR3: CAFRVTGAPGQPQHF

D: TRBD1
size: -
J: TRBJ2-5
V: TRBV7-9
DNA: TGTTCCAGCGGAAAGTCAGGGGGCGAGACCCAGTACTTC
CDR3: CSSGKSGGETQYF

D: TRBD1
size: once
J: TRBJ1-1
V: TRBV10-1
DNA: TGCGCCAGCAGACCGACAGGGGGGAACACTGAAGCTTTCTTT
CDR3: CASRPTGGNTEAFF

D: -
size: -
J: TRBJ2-5
V: TRBV7-2
DNA: TGTGCCAGCAGCTTAGGCGGTGGGGGGGAGACCCAGTACTTC
CDR3: CASSLGGGGETQYF

D: TRBD1
size: once
J: TRBJ2-7
V: TRBV30
DNA: TGTGCCTGGAGTAGAGGACAGGGGCTCTACGAGCAGTACTTC
CDR3: CAWSRGQGLYEQYF

D: -
size: -
J: TRBJ1-2
V: TRBV6-5
DNA: TGTGCCAGCAGCACTGGACACTTATCTAACTATGGCTACACCTTC
CDR3: CASSTGHLSNYGYTF

D: TRBD2
size: -
J: TRBJ2-2
V: TRBV25-1
DNA: TGTGCCAGCAACCCGGGACTAGCGGGAGAAAACACCGGGGAGCTGTTTTTT
CDR3: CASNPGLAGENTGELFF

D: -
size: -
J: TRBJ1-6
V: TRBV6-1
DNA: TGTGCCAGCAGCGGGGGAAATTCACCCCTCCACTTT
CDR3: CASSGGNSPLHF

D: TRBD2
size: once
J: TRBJ2-1
V: TRBV10-2
DNA: TGCGCCAGCAGTGAGTCCCCGGGGGGGAATGAGCAGTTCTTC
CDR3: CASSESPGGNEQFF

D: -
size: -
J: TRBJ1-2
V: TRBV7-2
DNA: TGTGCCAGCAGCTTAACAAACTATGGCTACACCTTC
CDR3: CASSLTNYGYTF

D: TRBD1
size: -
J: TRBJ1-2
V: TRBV27
DNA: TGTGCCAGCAGTCCCGGGACAGGGACGGGCTATGGCTACACCTTC
CDR3: CASSPGTGTGYGYTF

D: -
size: -
J: TRBJ2-3
V: TRBV10-3
DNA: TGTGCCATCGCGGGGCGGACAGATACGCAGTATTTT
CDR3: CAIAGRTDTQYF

D: TRBD2
size: once
J: TRBJ2-3
V: TRBV18
DNA: TGTGCCAGCTCACCACCCGGGACTAGCGGGGCGAATACGCAGTATTTT
CDR3: CASSPPGTSGANTQYF

D: TRBD2
size: -
J: TRBJ2-7
V: TRBV5-6
DNA: TGTGCCAGCAGCACCTGGACTAGCGGGGGGGAAGAGCAGTACTTC
CDR3: CASSTWTSGGEEQYF

D: -
size: -
J: TRBJ1-3
V: TRBV4-3
DNA: TGCGCCAGCAGCCCGACCGACAGCCGAAGCTCTGGAAACACCATATATTTT
CDR3: CASSPTDSRSSGNTIYF

D: TRBD1
size: -
J: TRBJ2-5
V: TRBV5-6
DNA: TGTGCCAGCAGCCTATGGACAGGAATGGAGACCCAGTACTTC
CDR3: CASSLWTGMETQYF

D: -
size: -
J: TRBJ1-2
V: TRBV6-5
DNA: TGTGCCAGCAGTCTCACAGGGATCTATGGCTACACCTTC
CDR3: CASSLTGIYGYTF

D: TRBD1
size: -
J: TRBJ1-1
V: TRBV29-1
DNA: TGCAGCGTGGGGGGACAGCACATGAACACTGAAGCTTTCTTT
CDR3: CSVGGQHMNTEAFF

D: TRBD2
size: -
J: TRBJ2-1
V: TRBV4-1
DNA: TGCGCCAGCAGCCAAGCTTCTAGCGGGGGAAATGAGCAGTTCTTC
CDR3: CASSQASSGGNEQFF

D: -
size: -
J: TRBJ2-1
V: TRBV5-1
DNA: TGCGCCAGCAGCAACCAGGCCAATGAGCAGTTCTTC
CDR3: CASSNQANEQFF

D: -
size: once
J: TRBJ1-2
V: TRBV19
DNA: TGTGCCAGTAGTATGGACAGTCTCGAACGGTATGGCTACACCTTC
CDR3: CASSMDSLERYGYTF

D: -
size: -
J: TRBJ2-2
V: TRBV7-6
DNA: TGTGCCAGCAGCTTAGCGCTAGACCCCGCGAACACCGGGGAGCTGTTTTTT
CDR3: CASSLALDPANTGELFF

D: -
size: -
J: TRBJ1-1
V: TRBV6-1
DNA: TGTGCCAGCAGTGCGCAGGTTATGAACACTGAAGCTTTCTTT
CDR3: CASSAQVMNTEAFF

D: TRBD1
size: -
J: TRBJ1-2
V: TRBV7-9
DNA: TGTGCCAGCAGCCATACAGGGGGCGAGCAGAATGGCTACACCTTC
CDR3: CASSHTGGEQNGYTF

D: TRBD1
size: -
J: TRBJ1-6
V: TRBV11-3
DNA: TGTGCCAGCAGCTTGGGACAGGCTAATTCACCCCTCCACTTT
CDR3: CASSLGQANSPLHF

D: TRBD2
size: -
J: TRBJ2-3
V: TRBV5-4
DNA: TGTGCCAGCAGCTTCGAATCGGGGGGGTATACGCAGTATTTT
CDR3: CASSFESGGYTQYF

D: TRBD1
size: few
J: TRBJ1-3
V: TRBV7-9
DNA: TGTGCCAGCAGCTACACTGGACAGGGGCTTGGAAACACCATATATTTT
CDR3: CASSYTGQGLGNTIYF

D: -
size: -
J: TRBJ1-4
V: TRBV2
DNA: TGTGCCAGCACTAGGGAACAGGGATCTGAAAAACTGTTTTTT
CDR3: CASTREQGSEKLFF

D: TRBD2
size: -
J: TRBJ2-1
V: TRBV2
DNA: TGTGCCAGCAGACTAGCGGGGTCATCCTACAATGAGCAGTTCTTC
CDR3: CASRLAGSSYNEQFF

D: -
size: -
J: TRBJ1-5
V: TRBV29-1
DNA: TGCAGCGTGGTCGATGCTATTTCCGGGACAACCTATAGCAATCAGCCCCAGCATTTT
CDR3: CSVVDAISGTTYSNQPQHF

D: TRBD1
size: -
J: TRBJ1-6
V: TRBV5-4
DNA: TGTGCCAGCAGCTTCGGTGGGACAGGGTATAATTCACCCCTCCACTTT
CDR3: CASSFGGTGYNSPLHF

D: -
size: -
J: TRBJ2-5
V: TRBV9
DNA: TGTGCCAGCAACGCGGGGGCGGGCGGGGAGACCCAGTACTTC
CDR3: CASNAGAGGETQYF

D: -
size: -
J: TRBJ1-2
V: TRBV9
DNA: TGTGCCAGCAGCCTATACGCAGCACGAGGTAACTATGGCTACACCTTC
CDR3: CASSLYAARGNYGYTF